The present T cell receptor (beta chain) was sequenced within a study of blood T cell repertoires in COVID-19. Generated by immunoSEQ multiplex PCR, the TCRdb table keeps only in-frame clones and is missing some. The sample holds 61,000 or so clones, just over 85% seen once. This clone has only a few counts. Trimming took off 4 bases at V and 0 bases at J, with 9 bases between the two ends. The CDR3 contains 13 residues. Looked up from germline, CDR1 is SQVTM and CDR2 is ANQGSEA. The rearrangement joins TRBV29-1 to TRBJ1-1, with a tentative D call TRBD1 (6 bases). The sequenced material came from peripheral blood. The source is a woman aged 80 or over with active COVID-19. The CDR3 coding sequence is TGCAGCGTTGTCAGGGACATGAACACTGAAGCTTTCTTT. Translated, it gives CSVVRDMNTEAFF.